A single sample is the source of the 3 T cell receptor beta chains below, sequenced in a study of identical twins. MiXCR, run by TCRdb on the 5' RACE reads, gives a single entry per CDR3 protein. The sample holds some 760,000 distinct CDR3 sequences, about 20% seen once. The sample also formed part of further work on T cells expressing NK-cell markers.

Sequences were obtained from PBMCs. All receptors derive from a woman in her late teens or twenties in good health.

V and J are TRBV12-5 and TRBJ1-4; D is ambiguous. The germline V and J ends were trimmed by 0 bases and 8 bases, with 19 bases remaining between them. There are 17 residues in the CDR3. Per the germline V gene, CDR1 is LGHNT and CDR2 is FRNRAP. The CDR3 bases are TGTGCTAGTGGTTTGGTTCATACCACCGTAGAGGGAGAAAAACTGTTTTTT. It encodes CASGLVHTTVEGEKLFF.

In its sample, this clonotype was seen a few times. The rearrangement links TRBV29-1 to TRBJ2-3, with 7 bases fitting TRBD1. V was clipped by 7 bases and J by 0 bases; unmatched bases: 4. Germline V gives CDR1 SQVTM, CDR2 ANQGSEA. This CDR3 comprises 13 residues. The CDR3 DNA sequence: TGCAGCGCTTGGACAGGCAGCACAGATACGCAGTATTTT. Its protein is CSAWTGSTDTQYF.

In its sample, this clonotype was seen a few times. The chain uses TRBV20-1 and TRBJ2-1, with 11 bases that match TRBD2. V dropped 3 bases and J dropped 6; count of bases not matched to a gene: 7. The CDR3 is 15 residues long. The germline gives CDR1 DFQATT, CDR2 SNEGSKA (reference sequence). The CDR3 nucleotides read TGCAGTGCTAGGACGGCACTAGCGGGGGTCAATGAGCAGTTCTTC. The encoded protein is CSARTALAGVNEQFF.